These 5 T cell receptor beta chains share one sample of origin, sequenced in a study of OX40 agonist ivuxolimab in advanced cancers. Sequencing used immunoSEQ multiplex PCR; TCRdb keeps in-frame clones, though not all of them. In the table there are under 50,000 clones, 80% to 90% of which are singletons. The source was CD4+ or CD8+ T cells sorted from blood, collected in a trial of the OX40 agonist ivuxolimab. The receptors come from an adult with an advanced solid tumor such as melanoma, head and neck, liver or kidney cancer.

The V and J genes are TRBV7-2 and TRBJ1-2; D remains unclear. CDR1 is SGHTA and CDR2 is FQGNSA in the germline V gene. Trimming left V 1 base short and J 3 bases short, with 15 bases between. The CDR3 has 16 residues. In DNA, the CDR3 is TGTGCCAGCAGCTTAGACCCAGTGGGCGGGGACTATGGCTACACCTTC. It translates to CASSLDPVGGDYGYTF.

This clone has a handful of counts. This chain links TRBV25-1 with TRBJ2-1; 10 nucleotides match TRBD2. Germline loops: CDR1 MGHDK, CDR2 SYGVNS. The trim removed 7 bases at V and 3 bases at J, leaving 15 bases unmatched. CDR3 length: 18 amino acids. CDR3 region: CASTGASGGHNFYNEQFF. CDR3 nucleotides: TGTGCCAGCACAGGGGCTAGCGGGGGCCACAACTTCTACAATGAGCAGTTCTTC.

The rearrangement links TRBV7-9 to TRBJ1-3, with D unresolved. V was pared by 10 bases and J by 0 bases, with 13 bases between. The CDR3 extends over 14 amino acids. In germline, CDR1 is SEHNR, CDR2 FQNEAQ (reference sequence). CDR3 in amino acids: CATQDGLSGNTIYF. Written as DNA, the CDR3 is TGTGCCACCCAGGACGGGCTCTCTGGAAACACCATATATTTT. The variable domain in full, with the rest retrieved from reference TRBV7-9 and TRBJ1-3, is DTGVSQNPRHKITKRGQNVTFRCDPISEHNRLYWYRQTLGQGPEFLTYFQNEAQLEKSRLLSDRFSAERPKGSFSTLEIQRTEQGDSAMYLCATQDGLSGNTIYFGEGSWLTVV.

This clone was counted a few times. This specimen includes other DNA sequences encoding the same CDR3. The chain recombines TRBV5-1 with TRBJ2-5; D not resolved. This CDR3 contains 12 residues. Looked up from germline, CDR1 is SGHRS and CDR2 is YFSETQ. V was shortened by 0 bases and J by 5 bases, with 5 bases between the two germline ends. CDR3 region: CASSLVGETQYF. The CDR3, as DNA: TGCGCCAGCAGCTTGGTGGGGGAGACCCAGTACTTC.

This chain links TRBV29-1 with TRBJ1-2; 8 positions agree with TRBD1. The CDR3 consists of 13 residues. CDR1 SQVTM and CDR2 ANQGSEA come from the germline V gene. V trimming: 7 bases; J trimming: 3 bases; junction bases outside the gene matches: 7. Here the CDR3 reads CSAEGQGDYGYTF. For the CDR3, the DNA is TGCAGCGCCGAAGGACAGGGCGACTATGGCTACACCTTC.